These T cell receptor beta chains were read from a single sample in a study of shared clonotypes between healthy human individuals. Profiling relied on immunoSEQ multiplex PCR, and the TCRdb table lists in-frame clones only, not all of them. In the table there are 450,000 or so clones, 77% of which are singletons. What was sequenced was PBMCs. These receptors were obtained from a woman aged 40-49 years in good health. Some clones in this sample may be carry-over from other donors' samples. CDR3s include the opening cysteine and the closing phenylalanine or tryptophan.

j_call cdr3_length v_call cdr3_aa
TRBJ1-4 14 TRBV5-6 CASSSWTGMRALFF
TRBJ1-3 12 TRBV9 CASSWGGNTIYF
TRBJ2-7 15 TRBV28 CASSPPGTGGYEQYF
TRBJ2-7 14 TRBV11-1 CASSLGGASYEQYF
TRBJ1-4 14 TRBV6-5 CASRDRTSGEKLFF
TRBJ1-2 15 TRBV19 CASSLPQGYMDGYTF
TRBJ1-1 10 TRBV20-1 CSAAAYEAFF
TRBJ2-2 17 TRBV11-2 CASSLGVAGGNTGELFF
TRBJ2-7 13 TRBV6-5 CASSYPGATGQYF
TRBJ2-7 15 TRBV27 CASPEGRRPPYEQYF
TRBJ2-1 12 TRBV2 CASSESRDRGVF
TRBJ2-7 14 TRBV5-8 CASSGGLAGDAQYF
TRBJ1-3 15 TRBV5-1 CASSLGTFSGNTIYF
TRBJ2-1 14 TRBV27 CASSLSPSVRGQFF
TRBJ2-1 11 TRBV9 CASSATGEQFF
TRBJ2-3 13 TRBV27 CASSPSAGSTQYF
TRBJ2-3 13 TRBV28 CATLGGWTDTQYF
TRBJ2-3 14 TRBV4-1 CASSQKGAGDTQYF
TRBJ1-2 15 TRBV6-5 CASSYSTEGNYGYTF
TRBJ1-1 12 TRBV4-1 CASSQMYTEAFF
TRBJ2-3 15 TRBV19 CASSIETGAPDTQYF
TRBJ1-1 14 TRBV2 CASSVRDSPTEAFF
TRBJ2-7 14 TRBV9 CASSGREGTYEQYF
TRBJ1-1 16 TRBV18 CASSPPFSGANTEAFF
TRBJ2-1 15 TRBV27 CASSRPGSAFNEQFF
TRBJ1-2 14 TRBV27 CASTALSGSYGYTF
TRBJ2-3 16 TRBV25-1 CASRISGGDGTDTQYF
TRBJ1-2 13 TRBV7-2 CASSLNRAYGYTF
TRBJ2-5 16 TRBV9 CASSPLAGTSQETQYF
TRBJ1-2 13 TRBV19 CASTRTEYYGYTF
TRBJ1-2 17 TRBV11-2 CASSLRSGTGANYGYTF
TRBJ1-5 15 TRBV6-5 CASSYSSASNQPQHF
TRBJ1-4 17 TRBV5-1 CASSSLGQPATNEKLFF
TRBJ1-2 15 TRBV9 CASSVATVFNYGYTF
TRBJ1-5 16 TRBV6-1 CASSESFQAGNQPQHF
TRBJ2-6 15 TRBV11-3 CASSPTGAGANVLTF
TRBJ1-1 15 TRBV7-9 CASSLEPGRVAEAFF
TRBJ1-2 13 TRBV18 CASSYPGGSGYTF
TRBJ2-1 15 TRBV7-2 CASSPPRGQGNEQFF
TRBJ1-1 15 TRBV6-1 CASRSGRIMNTEAFF
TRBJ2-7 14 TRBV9 CASSSGLRIYEQYF
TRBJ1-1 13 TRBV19 CASSIQGNTEAFF
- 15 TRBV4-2 CASSQEGDVSYEQYF
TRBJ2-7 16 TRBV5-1 CASSVQTSGSVNEQYF
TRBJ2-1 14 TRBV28 CASSFRGSYNEQFF
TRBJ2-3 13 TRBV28 CASRSASGYTQYF
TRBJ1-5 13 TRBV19 CASSHVGVQPQHF
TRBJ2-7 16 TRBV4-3 CASSQTPGGEGYEQYF